The rows below give T cell receptor beta chains drawn from one sample of a study of cytomegalovirus exposure and HLA in healthy donors. The assay was immunoSEQ multiplex PCR, and TCRdb's table has in-frame clones only and misses some. The sample comprises 150,000 or so clones, 85% to 90% of which are singletons, and 3.3% rests with the top ten. Sequencing was done on a sample of PBMCs. All receptors come from a young woman in good health and CMV-seropositive. Both conserved end residues are part of each CDR3. D genes are given only for firm matches. Size tells how often a clone was seen (once, few, many) or the class of an expanded clone, and some rows leave it out.

>.|TRBV30|TRBJ1-5|8|.
TGTGCCCAGGCCGCCCAGCATTTT
CAQAAQHF
>.|TRBV18|TRBJ2-3|15|.
TGTGCCAGCTCACCGGAGTATCTGAGCACAGATACGCAGTATTTT
CASSPEYLSTDTQYF
>few|TRBV27|TRBJ2-3|14|TRBD2
TGTGCCAGCAGCCAACGGACTAGCGGATATACGCAGTATTTT
CASSQRTSGYTQYF
>.|TRBV2|TRBJ1-4|14|.
TGTGCCAGCAGTGTTGGACTGATTAATGAAAAACTGTTTTTT
CASSVGLINEKLFF
>.|TRBV6-1|TRBJ1-4|12|.
TGTGCCAGCAGCCTTTGGCTGGAAAAACTGTTTTTT
CASSLWLEKLFF
>.|TRBV6-1|TRBJ1-5|14|.
TGTGCCAGCTGGGGGGGGATGAGCAATCAGCCCCAGCATTTT
CASWGGMSNQPQHF
>.|TRBV29-1|TRBJ2-7|15|TRBD2
TGCAGCGTTGTCGGGACTAGCGGGAGTGTCTACGAGCAGTACTTC
CSVVGTSGSVYEQYF
>.|TRBV30|TRBJ2-5|18|TRBD2
TGTGCCTGGAGTAAGGCCCTGCCGGGAGGGAGGGGTAAAGAGACCCAGTACTTC
CAWSKALPGGRGKETQYF
>.|TRBV5-4|TRBJ2-1|15|TRBD2
TGTGCCAGCAGCACTACTAGCGGGAGGAACAATGAGCAGTTCTTC
CASSTTSGRNNEQFF
>.|TRBV4-2|TRBJ2-4|18|TRBD2
TGTGCCAGCAGCTCACAGATCGGACTAGCGGGAATGAAAAACATTCAGTACTTC
CASSSQIGLAGMKNIQYF
>.|TRBV11-3|TRBJ2-3|16|.
TGTGCCAGCAGCTTAGTTGGGACTCCCAACACAGATACGCAGTATTTT
CASSLVGTPNTDTQYF
>.|TRBV6-6|TRBJ2-7|15|TRBD2
TGTGCCAGCAGTTCGGGGACTAGCGGGCCTCGGGAGCAGTACTTC
CASSSGTSGPREQYF
>once|TRBV11-2|TRBJ2-7|14|.
TGTGCCAGCAGCTTAGACAGGGTAAACTACGAGCAGTACTTC
CASSLDRVNYEQYF